These 14 T cell receptor beta chains originate from one sample sequenced in a study of T-cell reconstitution after alpha-beta-depleted transplantation in children. TCRbeta library preparation incorporated unique molecular identifiers. One entry per CDR3 protein results from TCRdb running MiXCR on the PCR reads. This table has some 550,000 distinct CDR3 sequences, around 19% appearing once. This material consisted of PBMCs from the stem cell graft donor, taken from the stem cell graft. The source of these receptors is a human donor who donated a stem cell graft to a child with acute lymphoblastic leukemia.

In its sample, this clonotype was seen a few times. The rearrangement uses TRBV27 and TRBJ2-5, with 12 positions matching TRBD2. The germline gives CDR1 MNHEY, CDR2 SMNVEV (reference sequence). This CDR3 has 16 amino acids. V was clipped by 4 bases and J by 5 bases; unmatched bases: 8. CDR3 in amino acids: CASSWLAGGPWETQYF. The CDR3 DNA reads TGTGCCAGCAGTTGGCTAGCGGGAGGGCCGTGGGAGACCCAGTACTTC.

The CDR3 bases are TGTGCCAGCAGTTACAACGGGGGTGGCGATGGCTACACCTTC. This codes for CASSYNGGGDGYTF. V gene TRBV6-5 combines with J gene TRBJ1-2; the D gene is possibly TRBD1 (5 bases). This CDR3 comprises 14 residues. CDR1 and CDR2 from the germline V gene are MNHEY and SVGAGI. V shed 2 bases and J shed 6 bases, with 13 bases lying between them.

The sample holds a few counts of this clonotype. This sequence joins TRBV7-8 and TRBJ1-2; 8 bases match TRBD1. Looked up from germline, CDR1 is SGHVS and CDR2 is FQNEAQ. The CDR3 contains 14 residues. J gave up 4 bases and V 4 bases, and 5 bases lay outside the gene matches. CDR3 nucleotide sequence: TGTGCCAGCAGCTCGCGGACAGGGACCTATGGCTACACCTTC. Its translation is CASSSRTGTYGYTF.

This clonotype appeared a single time. At one end, the junction sequence differs from germline, possibly due to a read error. This rearrangement joins TRBV5-1 to TRBJ2-1, with 8 bases that match TRBD2. The CDR3 is 13 amino acids. Germline V gene lookup returns CDR1 SGHRS and CDR2 YFSETQ. The CDR3 DNA follows: TGCGCCAGCAGCGACGTCGGACGGGAGGGGGGGGTCTTC. Translation: CASSDVGREGGVF.

This rearrangement joins TRBV20-1 to TRBJ1-6, with no clear D. Germline V gives CDR1 DFQATT, CDR2 SNEGSKA (reference sequence). Trimming stripped 0 bases from V and 12 bases from J, with 9 bases between. The CDR3 runs 12 residues. DNA of the CDR3: TGCAGTGCTAGAGACTGGAGTAAACCCCTCCACTTT. This translates into CSARDWSKPLHF.

This clonotype was picked up a small number of times. This chain joins TRBV20-1 and TRBJ2-4; a possible D gene is TRBD2 (5 bases). V lost 3 bases to trimming and J lost 7 bases, with 7 bases between them. The CDR3 runs 11 residues. Germline CDR1 reads DFQATT; CDR2 reads SNEGSKA (reference sequence). CDR3 DNA sequence: TGCAGTGCTAGCGGCGGGAACATTCAGTACTTC. It encodes CSASGGNIQYF.

The rearrangement joins TRBV12-3 or TRBV12-4 to TRBJ1-6; D gene ambiguous. V lost 8 bases, J lost 7 bases, and 15 bases lay in between. The CDR3 consists of 14 residues. The CDR3 nucleotides read TGTGCCAGCCATAGGGCCTCGGGGAATTCACCCCTCCACTTT. Translating gives CASHRASGNSPLHF.

The chain links TRBV4-1 to TRBJ2-7; D gene unclear. V was shortened by 4 bases and J by 0 bases, with 10 bases between the two germline ends. The CDR3 has 14 amino acids. Germline V gene data show CDR1 as MGHRA and CDR2 as YSYEKL. Here the CDR3 DNA reads TGCGCCAGCAGCCTCAAGCGTTTCTCCTACGAGCAGTACTTC. Its protein product is CASSLKRFSYEQYF.

The rearrangement links TRBV4-1 to TRBJ2-3; 7 bases align to TRBD2. The CDR3 sequence is 19 residues long. Trimming at V came to 4 bases and at J to 2 bases, leaving 18 bases not matched to a gene. Per the germline V gene, CDR1 is MGHRA and CDR2 is YSYEKL. The DNA for the CDR3 is TGCGCCAGCAGCCGCCACCCAGGGCGGGTAGCGGGTTCCACAGATACGCAGTATTTT. Translated, it gives CASSRHPGRVAGSTDTQYF.

There are a few counts of this clonotype. The chain links TRBV29-1 to TRBJ2-1, with D possibly being TRBD2 (6 bases). V was clipped by 1 base and J by 5 bases, with 15 bases between them. The germline V gene encodes CDR1 SQVTM and CDR2 ANQGSEA. This CDR3 has 15 amino acids. The CDR3 protein is CSVEAVLASNNEQFF. The CDR3 nucleotides are TGCAGCGTTGAAGCGGTACTAGCAAGCAACAATGAGCAGTTCTTC.

The gene calls are TRBV4-1 and TRBJ2-7; perhaps TRBD1 as D (5 bases). Trimming removed 5 bases at V and 4 bases at J, with 12 bases between. The CDR3 loop spans 13 amino acids. Germline V gene data show CDR1 as MGHRA and CDR2 as YSYEKL. DNA for the CDR3: TGCGCCAGCAGCGGACACGACCCTTACGAGCAGTACTTC. It yields the protein CASSGHDPYEQYF.

This clonotype has a count of ten or more. The V and J genes are TRBV20-1 and TRBJ2-1, with a possible D match to TRBD2 (7 bases). The CDR3 has 15 amino acids. V gave up 0 bases and J gave up 7 bases, with 16 bases separating them. Germline assignment: CDR1 DFQATT and CDR2 SNEGSKA (reference sequence). CDR3 loop: CSARDSKRGGNEQFF. The CDR3, as DNA: TGCAGTGCTAGAGATTCCAAGAGGGGGGGGAATGAGCAGTTCTTC.

At least ten counts were recorded for this clonotype. The chain employs TRBV10-1 and TRBJ2-1; 7 bases align to TRBD1. The CDR3 is 14 residues long. Germline CDR1 reads WNHNN; CDR2 reads SYGVQD (reference sequence). The ends lost 2 bases at V and 4 bases at J; junction bases unmatched: 2. Here the CDR3 reads CASSEGTDYNEQFF. CDR3 sequence (DNA): TGCGCCAGCAGTGAGGGGACAGATTACAATGAGCAGTTCTTC.

This clonotype came up many times. The chain is built from TRBV4-1 and TRBJ2-3, with 13 bases identical to TRBD2. The ends lost 1 base at V and 2 bases at J; junction bases unmatched: 6. This CDR3 comprises 18 residues. Germline assignment: CDR1 MGHRA and CDR2 YSYEKL. The CDR3 here is CASSQVATSGRTTDTQYF. CDR3 nucleotide sequence: TGCGCCAGCAGCCAAGTGGCGACTAGCGGGAGGACCACAGATACGCAGTATTTT.